This T cell receptor beta chain was captured in a study of blood T cell repertoires in COVID-19. Assay used: immunoSEQ multiplex PCR; TCRdb lists only in-frame clones, some missing. The sample records about 28,000 clones, 84% being singletons. From germline, CDR1 is SEHNR and CDR2 FQNEAQ (reference sequence). The V gene lost 0 bases and the J gene lost 5 bases, with 8 bases spanning the gap. The CDR3 length is 13 residues. The TCR originated in a man between 65 and 85 years old with active COVID-19. Source material: peripheral blood. The chain is built from TRBV7-9 and TRBJ2-7; the D is unclear. CDR3: CASSLALRDEQYF. CDR3 coding DNA: TGTGCCAGCAGCTTAGCTTTACGGGACGAGCAGTACTTC.